The clone carrying this T cell receptor beta chain was counted between two and nine times. This sample is drawn from a study of blood T cell repertoires in COVID-19. Study context: COVID-19 samples collected from the United States, Italy and Spain covered acute and convalescent phases. Sample material is recorded as cDNA or gDNA derived from T cells, B-cell-depleted T cells, or PBMCs.

In the authors' workflow: Using reference gene primer amplification, nucleated cell counts were estimated. Some clones are missing from TCRdb's copy, which holds only in-frame ones; the method was immunoSEQ multiplex PCR. The V and J calls and clone size are taken from that table; D and trimming were inferred from the DNA. Of 150,000 or so clones listed, roughly 93% were seen once; the top ten hold approximately 2.4%. The ends were cut back, 6 bases at V and 8 bases at J, with 16 bases in the middle. CDR3 size: 13 residues. The TCR sequence derives from a man younger than 35 with acute or convalescent COVID-19. The chain combines TRBV12-3 or TRBV12-4 with TRBJ1-2; tentative D call: TRBD1 (6 bases). Sequenced input: peripheral blood. The CDR3 reads CASSPDSSRGYTF. CDR3 in DNA: TGTGCCAGCAGCCCGGACAGTTCACGAGGCTACACCTTC.